This TCR beta chain was captured by sequencing in a study of response to subunit inactivated influenza vaccine. Study-wide points: That few new T cells are recruited by each seasonal influenza vaccination was the authors' suggestion.

MiXCR was run by TCRdb on the RT-PCR reads, yielding one entry per CDR3 protein. The sample yields a few hundred thousand distinct CDR3 sequences, about 15% seen once. This CDR3 has 17 amino acids. Deletions cut 2 bases from V and 0 bases from J, with 17 bases between. CDR1 and CDR2 from the germline V gene are LNHDA and SQIVND (reference sequence). This clonotype was counted between two and nine times. Its antigen is currently unknown. The material was PBMCs from blood, obtained roughly 12 days after vaccination. The TCR comes from a man aged 45-60 years who received an inactivated influenza vaccine. The rearrangement uses TRBV19 and TRBJ2-7; D is ambiguous. The CDR3: CASSISSAETHSYEQYF. The CDR3 DNA sequence: TGTGCCAGTAGTATATCTTCAGCAGAAACTCACTCCTACGAGCAGTACTTC.